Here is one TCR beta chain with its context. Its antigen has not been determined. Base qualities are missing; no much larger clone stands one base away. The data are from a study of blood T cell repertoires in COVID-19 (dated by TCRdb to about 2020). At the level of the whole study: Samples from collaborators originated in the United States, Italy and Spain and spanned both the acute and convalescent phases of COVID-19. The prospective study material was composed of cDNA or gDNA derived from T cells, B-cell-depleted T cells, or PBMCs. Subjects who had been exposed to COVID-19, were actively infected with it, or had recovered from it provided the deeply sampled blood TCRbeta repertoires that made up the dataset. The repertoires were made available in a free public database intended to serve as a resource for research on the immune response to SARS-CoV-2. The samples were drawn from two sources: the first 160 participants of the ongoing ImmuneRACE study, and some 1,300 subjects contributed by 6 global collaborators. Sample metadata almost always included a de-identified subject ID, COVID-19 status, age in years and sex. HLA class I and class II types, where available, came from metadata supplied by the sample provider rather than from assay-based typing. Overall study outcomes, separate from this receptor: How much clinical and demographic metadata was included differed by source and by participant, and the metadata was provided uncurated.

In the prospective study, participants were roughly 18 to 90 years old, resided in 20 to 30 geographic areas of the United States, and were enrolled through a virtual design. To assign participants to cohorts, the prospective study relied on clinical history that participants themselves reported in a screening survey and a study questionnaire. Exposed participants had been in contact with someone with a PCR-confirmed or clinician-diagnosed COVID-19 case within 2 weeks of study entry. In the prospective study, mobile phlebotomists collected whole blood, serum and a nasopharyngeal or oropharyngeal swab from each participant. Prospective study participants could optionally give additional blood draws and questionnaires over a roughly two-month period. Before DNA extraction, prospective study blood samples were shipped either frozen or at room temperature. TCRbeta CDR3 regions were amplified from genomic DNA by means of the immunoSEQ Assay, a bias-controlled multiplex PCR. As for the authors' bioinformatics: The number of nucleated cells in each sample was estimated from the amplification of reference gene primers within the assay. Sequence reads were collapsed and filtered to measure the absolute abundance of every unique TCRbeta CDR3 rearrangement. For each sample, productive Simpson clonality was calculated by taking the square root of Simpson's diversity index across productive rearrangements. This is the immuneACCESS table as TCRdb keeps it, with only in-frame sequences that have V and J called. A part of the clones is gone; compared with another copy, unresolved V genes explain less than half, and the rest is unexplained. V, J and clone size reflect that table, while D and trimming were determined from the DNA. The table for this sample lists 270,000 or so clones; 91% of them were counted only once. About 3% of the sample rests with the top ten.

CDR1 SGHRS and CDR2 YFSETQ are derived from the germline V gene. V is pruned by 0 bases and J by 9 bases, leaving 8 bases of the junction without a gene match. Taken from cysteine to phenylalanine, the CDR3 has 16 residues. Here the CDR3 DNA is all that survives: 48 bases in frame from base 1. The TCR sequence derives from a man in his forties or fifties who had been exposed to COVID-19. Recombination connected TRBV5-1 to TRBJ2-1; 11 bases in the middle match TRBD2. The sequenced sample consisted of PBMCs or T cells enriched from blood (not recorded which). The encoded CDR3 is CASSLATSGSFGEQFF. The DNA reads TGCGCCAGCAGCTTGGCCACTAGCGGGAGCTTCGGTGAGCAGTTCTTC.